A selection of T cell receptor beta chains follows, all from one sample in a study of blood T cell repertoires in COVID-19. The method was immunoSEQ multiplex PCR; TCRdb's version includes in-frame clones alone and lacks a portion of them. The repertoire holds about 190,000 clones, with less than 80% as singletons. Sequenced material: peripheral blood. These receptors originate from a man over 45 who had recovered from COVID-19. Each CDR3 is given with its conserved first and last residue. D genes are given only for firm matches. A clone size is listed for some rows: how often the clone was seen (once, few, many), or a class if it is expanded.

j_gene: TRBJ2-5
v_gene: TRBV7-8
d_gene: TRBD2
abundance: .
CDR3nt: TGTGCCAGCAGCTTAAGGGGGACTAGCGGGGAGACCCAGTACTTC
CDR3aa: CASSLRGTSGETQYF

j_gene: TRBJ2-7
v_gene: TRBV11-2
d_gene: .
abundance: .
CDR3nt: TGTGCCAGCAGCTTAAGCCGAAACTCCTACGAGCAGTACTTC
CDR3aa: CASSLSRNSYEQYF

j_gene: TRBJ1-1
v_gene: TRBV1
d_gene: .
abundance: .
CDR3nt: TGCACCAGCAGCCCTGGAGGGCTCACTGAAGCTTTCTTT
CDR3aa: CTSSPGGLTEAFF

j_gene: TRBJ2-1
v_gene: TRBV11-3
d_gene: .
abundance: .
CDR3nt: TGTGCCAGCAGCTTCGGGGCCTACAATGAGCAGTTCTTC
CDR3aa: CASSFGAYNEQFF

j_gene: TRBJ1-4
v_gene: TRBV10-3
d_gene: TRBD1
abundance: .
CDR3nt: TGTGCCATCAGCACAGTAAAAACAGGGGGAGTTAGTGAAAAACTGTTTTTT
CDR3aa: CAISTVKTGGVSEKLFF

j_gene: TRBJ2-3
v_gene: TRBV7-9
d_gene: TRBD1
abundance: .
CDR3nt: TGTGCCAGCAGCTCGGGACAGGGGCTCACAGATACGCAGTATTTT
CDR3aa: CASSSGQGLTDTQYF

j_gene: TRBJ2-2
v_gene: TRBV7-6
d_gene: TRBD1
abundance: many
CDR3nt: TGTGCCAGCACGACACGACAGGGGGCTCTCGGGGAGCTGTTTTTT
CDR3aa: CASTTRQGALGELFF

j_gene: TRBJ2-7
v_gene: TRBV7-2
d_gene: TRBD2
abundance: few
CDR3nt: TGTGCCAGCAGCTTACTGGGCGGGAGGGCCTCCGAGCAGTACTTC
CDR3aa: CASSLLGGRASEQYF

j_gene: TRBJ1-6
v_gene: TRBV7-2
d_gene: TRBD1
abundance: .
CDR3nt: TGTGCCAGCAGCTTTCAGGGGGCTGCGTCACCCCTCCACTTT
CDR3aa: CASSFQGAASPLHF

j_gene: TRBJ1-2
v_gene: TRBV7-2
d_gene: TRBD1
abundance: .
CDR3nt: TGTGCCAGCAGCTTAGCAGGGACAGGGGCCGGTGGCTACACCTTC
CDR3aa: CASSLAGTGAGGYTF

j_gene: TRBJ2-2
v_gene: TRBV3-1/TRBV3-2
d_gene: TRBD2
abundance: .
CDR3nt: TGTGCCAGCAGCCAACGACTAGCGGGAGGAACCGGGGAGCTGTTTTTT
CDR3aa: CASSQRLAGGTGELFF

j_gene: TRBJ1-1
v_gene: TRBV29-1
d_gene: .
abundance: .
CDR3nt: TGCAGCGTTTATCAGAGTTTTGGGGGCGCTTCCACTGAAGCTTTCTTT
CDR3aa: CSVYQSFGGASTEAFF

j_gene: TRBJ1-5
v_gene: TRBV6-1
d_gene: .
abundance: .
CDR3nt: TGTGCCAGCAGTGAACAGGGCTTCAAACCCGGCGGTCAGCCCCAGCATTTT
CDR3aa: CASSEQGFKPGGQPQHF

j_gene: TRBJ2-2
v_gene: TRBV9
d_gene: TRBD2
abundance: .
CDR3nt: TGTGCCAGCAGCGGGGGACTAGCGGGAGAAGTAGGGACCGGGGAGCTGTTTTTT
CDR3aa: CASSGGLAGEVGTGELFF

j_gene: TRBJ1-3
v_gene: TRBV27
d_gene: .
abundance: .
CDR3nt: TGTGCCAGCAGACCATCAGGCAGCTCTGGAAACACCATATATTTT
CDR3aa: CASRPSGSSGNTIYF

j_gene: TRBJ2-1
v_gene: TRBV28
d_gene: TRBD1
abundance: .
CDR3nt: TGTGCCAGCAGTGGGGACAGGCGGCATGAGCAGTTCTTC
CDR3aa: CASSGDRRHEQFF

j_gene: TRBJ2-2
v_gene: TRBV30
d_gene: .
abundance: once
CDR3nt: TGTGCCTGGAGCTATAACACCGGGGAGCTGTTTTTT
CDR3aa: CAWSYNTGELFF

j_gene: TRBJ1-1
v_gene: TRBV5-4
d_gene: .
abundance: many
CDR3nt: TGTGCCAGCACCCTCTCGGGGTTGAACACTGAAGCTTTCTTT
CDR3aa: CASTLSGLNTEAFF

j_gene: TRBJ2-3
v_gene: TRBV5-4
d_gene: TRBD2
abundance: .
CDR3nt: TGTGCCAGCAGCTTTAGCGGGTTGGGCACAGATACGCAGTATTTT
CDR3aa: CASSFSGLGTDTQYF

j_gene: TRBJ2-3
v_gene: TRBV9
d_gene: TRBD1
abundance: .
CDR3nt: TGTGCCAGCAGCGTAGCAGGGGGCAACACAGATACGCAGTATTTT
CDR3aa: CASSVAGGNTDTQYF

j_gene: TRBJ2-1
v_gene: TRBV25-1
d_gene: TRBD2
abundance: .
CDR3nt: TGTGCCAGCAGTGGTAGCGGGAGGGCCTACAATGAGCAGTTCTTC
CDR3aa: CASSGSGRAYNEQFF

j_gene: TRBJ1-2
v_gene: TRBV7-2
d_gene: .
abundance: many
CDR3nt: TGTGCCAGCAGCTTAGCTGAGGGTTTGGACTATGGCTACACCTTC
CDR3aa: CASSLAEGLDYGYTF

j_gene: TRBJ2-1
v_gene: TRBV7-2
d_gene: TRBD2
abundance: many
CDR3nt: TGTGCCAGCAGCCCTAGCGGTAAGCAGTTCTTC
CDR3aa: CASSPSGKQFF

j_gene: TRBJ2-2
v_gene: TRBV24-1
d_gene: TRBD2
abundance: .
CDR3nt: TGTGCCACCAGTATAAGCGGGAGATTATTTACCGGGGAGCTGTTTTTT
CDR3aa: CATSISGRLFTGELFF

j_gene: TRBJ2-2
v_gene: TRBV5-5
d_gene: .
abundance: .
CDR3nt: TGTGCCAGCCGACCACAGATAGCGAACACCGGGGAGCTGTTTTTT
CDR3aa: CASRPQIANTGELFF